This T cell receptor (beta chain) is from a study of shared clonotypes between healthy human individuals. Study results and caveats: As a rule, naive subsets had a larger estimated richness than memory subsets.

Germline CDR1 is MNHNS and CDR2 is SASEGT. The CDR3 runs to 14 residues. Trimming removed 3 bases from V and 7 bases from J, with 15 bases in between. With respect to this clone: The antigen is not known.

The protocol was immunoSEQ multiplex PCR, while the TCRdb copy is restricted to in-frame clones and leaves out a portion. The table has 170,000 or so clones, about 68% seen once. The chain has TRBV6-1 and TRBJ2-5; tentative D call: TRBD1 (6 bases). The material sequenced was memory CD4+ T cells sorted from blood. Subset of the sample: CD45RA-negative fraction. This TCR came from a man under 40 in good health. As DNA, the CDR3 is TGTGCCAGCAGTGACGTTGGGGGCACACGGACCCAGTACTTC. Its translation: CASSDVGGTRTQYF.